One and the same sample provided the 8 T cell receptor beta chains below, sequenced in a study of beta chain features in type 1 diabetes. Expressed TCRB transcripts were sequenced because the entire RNA isolate underwent reverse transcription. Profiling relied on immunoSEQ multiplex PCR, and the TCRdb table lists in-frame clones only, not all of them. The sample lists around 450,000 clones; about an eighth were seen once. Material for sequencing was naive CD4+ T cells from blood. The source of these receptors is a woman aged 18-30 years in good health.

This clone has just one count. This chain joins TRBV7-9 and TRBJ1-1; D is unresolved. The germline gives CDR1 SEHNR, CDR2 FQNEAQ (reference sequence). Trimming removed 1 base at V and 2 bases at J, with 11 bases between. The CDR3 contains 15 residues. DNA of the CDR3: TGTGCCAGCAGCTTAGGGAGTTGGAGTAACACTGAAGCTTTCTTT. It is translated as CASSLGSWSNTEAFF.

The table lists this clone with a few counts. V usage is TRBV4-1 and J usage is TRBJ2-1; possible D gene TRBD2, 5 bases. With 6 bases removed from V and 8 bases from J, the gap between germline ends came to 11 bases. CDR1 and CDR2 (germline): MGHRA, YSYEKL. CDR3 length: 12 amino acids. CDR3 loop: CASSPGSYEQFF. Here the CDR3 DNA reads TGCGCCAGCAGTCCGGGATCTTATGAGCAGTTCTTC.

This clone was found a few times. The V and J genes are TRBV7-3 and TRBJ2-3; D gene uncertain. Germline CDR1 reads SGHTA; CDR2 reads FQGTGA. The length of the CDR3 is 13 residues. V lost 1 base and J lost 1, with 3 bases in between. The CDR3 loop is CASSLMGTDTQYF. CDR3 in DNA: TGTGCCAGCAGCTTAATGGGCACAGATACGCAGTATTTT.

This clone was found a few times. This chain connects TRBV5-1 to TRBJ2-3; 7 positions match TRBD2. V lost 0 bases, J lost 0 bases, and 4 bases stayed unmatched. The CDR3 extends over 16 amino acids. Germline V gives CDR1 SGHRS, CDR2 YFSETQ. CDR3 residues: CASSLEGGGSTDTQYF. The CDR3 region has the DNA TGCGCCAGCAGCTTGGAAGGCGGGGGTAGCACAGATACGCAGTATTTT.

The rearrangement joins TRBV14 to TRBJ1-1; TRBD1 agrees at 9 bases. The J segment lost 5 bases and the V segment lost 3 bases, leaving 13 bases of the junction unmatched. Germline CDR1 reads SGHDN; CDR2 reads FVKESK. The CDR3 runs to 17 residues. Here the CDR3 DNA reads TGTGCCAGCAGCCAGTTGACCGGGACAGGGTATAGGACTGAAGCTTTCTTT. Translated: CASSQLTGTGYRTEAFF.

The chain uses TRBV15 and TRBJ2-2; 7 bases line up with TRBD1. Trimming took 3 bases from V and 5 from J; bases not matched to a gene: 9. The germline V gene encodes CDR1 LNHNV and CDR2 YYDKDF (reference sequence). The CDR3 contains 16 residues. The CDR3 DNA follows: TGTGCCACCAGCAGGCTAGCACAGGGGCGAACCGGGGAGCTGTTTTTT. Translating it yields CATSRLAQGRTGELFF.

This clone has only a few counts. The chain uses TRBV28 and TRBJ1-5; D is unclear. CDR1 is MDHEN and CDR2 is SYDVKM in the germline V gene. Trimming left V 8 bases short and J 2 bases short, with 7 bases between. CDR3 length: 12 residues. CDR3 bases: TGTGCCAGCGATAGGGGCAATCAGCCCCAGCATTTT. This gives the protein CASDRGNQPQHF.

The V gene is TRBV2, the J gene TRBJ2-7, with D possibly matching TRBD1 (7 bases). Trimming shortened V by 6 bases and J by 2 bases, and 17 bases separated the two germline ends. The CDR3 length is 15 residues. Germline-derived CDR1 and CDR2 are SNHLY and FYNNEI. The CDR3 spells CASRLEGGQPYEQYF. The CDR3 DNA sequence: TGTGCCAGCAGATTGGAGGGGGGACAGCCCTACGAGCAGTACTTC.